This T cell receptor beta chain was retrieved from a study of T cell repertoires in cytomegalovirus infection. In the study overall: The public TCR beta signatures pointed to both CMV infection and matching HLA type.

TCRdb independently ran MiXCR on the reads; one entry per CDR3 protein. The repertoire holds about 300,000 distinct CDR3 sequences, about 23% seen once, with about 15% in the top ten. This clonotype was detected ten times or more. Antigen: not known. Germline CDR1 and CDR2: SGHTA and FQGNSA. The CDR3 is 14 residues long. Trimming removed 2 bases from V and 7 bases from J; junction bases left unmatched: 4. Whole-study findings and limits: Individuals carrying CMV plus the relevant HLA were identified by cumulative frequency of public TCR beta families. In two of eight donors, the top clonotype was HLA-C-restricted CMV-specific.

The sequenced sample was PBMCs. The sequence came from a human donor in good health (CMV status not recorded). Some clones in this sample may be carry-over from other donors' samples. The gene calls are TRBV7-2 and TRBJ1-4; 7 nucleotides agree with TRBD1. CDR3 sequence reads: CASSLRGRGEKLFF. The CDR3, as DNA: TGTGCCAGCAGCTTAAGGGGGCGCGGTGAAAAACTGTTTTTT.